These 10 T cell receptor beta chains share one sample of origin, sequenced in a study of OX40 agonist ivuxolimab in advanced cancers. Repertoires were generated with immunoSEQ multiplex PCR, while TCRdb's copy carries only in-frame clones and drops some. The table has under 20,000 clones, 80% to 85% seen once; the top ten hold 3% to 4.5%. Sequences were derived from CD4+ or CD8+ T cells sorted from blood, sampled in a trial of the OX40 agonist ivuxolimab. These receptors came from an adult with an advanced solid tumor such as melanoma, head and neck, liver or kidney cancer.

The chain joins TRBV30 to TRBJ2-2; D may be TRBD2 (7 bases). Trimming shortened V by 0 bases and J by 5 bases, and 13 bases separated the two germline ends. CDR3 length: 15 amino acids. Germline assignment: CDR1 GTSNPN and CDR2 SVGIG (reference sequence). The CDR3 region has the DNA TGTGCCTGGAGTGTGATGCGGGGGCGAACCGGGGAGCTGTTTTTT. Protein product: CAWSVMRGRTGELFF.

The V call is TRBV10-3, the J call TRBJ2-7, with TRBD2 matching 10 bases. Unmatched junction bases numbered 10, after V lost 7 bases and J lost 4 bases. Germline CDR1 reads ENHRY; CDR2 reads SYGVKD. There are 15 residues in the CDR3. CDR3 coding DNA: TGTGCCATCAAGGGAGCGGGAGGGACTGTTTACGAGCAGTACTTC. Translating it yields CAIKGAGGTVYEQYF.

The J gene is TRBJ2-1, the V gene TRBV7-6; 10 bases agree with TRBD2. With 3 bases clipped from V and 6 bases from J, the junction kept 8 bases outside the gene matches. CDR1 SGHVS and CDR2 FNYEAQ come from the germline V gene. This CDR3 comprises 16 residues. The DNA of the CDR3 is TGTGCCAGCAGCTTCGGGGGAGCTAGCGGGAGCAATGAGCAGTTCTTC. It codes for CASSFGGASGSNEQFF.

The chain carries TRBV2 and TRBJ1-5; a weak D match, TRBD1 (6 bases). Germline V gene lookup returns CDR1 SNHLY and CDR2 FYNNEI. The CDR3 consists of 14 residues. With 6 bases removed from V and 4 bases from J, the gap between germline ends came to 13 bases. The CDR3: CASRWQGTNQPQHF. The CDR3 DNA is TGTGCCAGCAGATGGCAGGGGACAAATCAGCCCCAGCATTTT.

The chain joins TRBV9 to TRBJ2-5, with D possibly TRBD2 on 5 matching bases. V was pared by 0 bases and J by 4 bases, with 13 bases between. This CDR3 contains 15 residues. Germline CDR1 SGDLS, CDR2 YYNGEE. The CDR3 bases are TGTGCCAGCAGCGTAGAAGAGGGCTTGTTAGAGACCCAGTACTTC. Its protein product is CASSVEEGLLETQYF.

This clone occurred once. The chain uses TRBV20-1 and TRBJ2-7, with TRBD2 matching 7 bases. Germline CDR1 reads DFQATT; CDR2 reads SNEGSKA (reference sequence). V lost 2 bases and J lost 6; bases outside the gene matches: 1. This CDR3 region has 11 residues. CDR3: CSARRGGEQYF. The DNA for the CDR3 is TGCAGTGCTAGACGCGGGGGCGAGCAGTACTTC.

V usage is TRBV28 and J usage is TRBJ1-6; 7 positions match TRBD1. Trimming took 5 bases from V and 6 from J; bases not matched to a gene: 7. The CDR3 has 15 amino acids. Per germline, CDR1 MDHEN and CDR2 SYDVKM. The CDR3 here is CASSGSGTVNSPLHF. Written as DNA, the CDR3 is TGTGCCAGCAGTGGGTCCGGGACAGTTAATTCACCCCTCCACTTT.

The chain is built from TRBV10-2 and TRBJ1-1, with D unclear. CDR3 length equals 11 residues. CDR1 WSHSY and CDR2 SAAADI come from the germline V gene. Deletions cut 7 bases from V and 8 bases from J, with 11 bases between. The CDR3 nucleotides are TGCGCCAGCACCATCGGGAGAGAAGCTTTCTTT. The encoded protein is CASTIGREAFF.

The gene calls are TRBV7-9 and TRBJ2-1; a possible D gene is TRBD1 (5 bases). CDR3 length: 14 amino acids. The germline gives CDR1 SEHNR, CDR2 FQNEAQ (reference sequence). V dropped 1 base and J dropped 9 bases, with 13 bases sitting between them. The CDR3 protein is CASSLDSGSAEQFF. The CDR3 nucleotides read TGTGCCAGCAGCTTAGATTCAGGGTCTGCTGAGCAGTTCTTC.

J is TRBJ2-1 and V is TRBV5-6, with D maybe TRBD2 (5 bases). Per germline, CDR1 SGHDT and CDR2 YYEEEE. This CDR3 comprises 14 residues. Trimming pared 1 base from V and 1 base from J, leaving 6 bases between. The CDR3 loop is CASSLTSSYNEQFF. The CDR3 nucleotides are TGTGCCAGCAGCTTGACTAGTTCCTACAATGAGCAGTTCTTC.